This T cell receptor (beta chain) was sequenced in a study of T cells in Graves' hyperthyroidism and ophthalmopathy. Study results and caveats: The model forecast ophthalmopathy, anticipating it by a median approximately 6.1 months before onset. Classification by a 13 V-J model distinguished ophthalmopathy from stable hyperthyroidism.

Authors of the study amplified TCR beta CDR3 regions from RNA transcripts. First-round RT-PCR targeting the TCR CDR3 was performed with the HTBI primer set. TCRdb used MiXCR to reprocess the multiplex PCR reads, holding one entry per CDR3 protein. The data show fewer than 650,000 distinct CDR3 sequences, roughly 14% seen once. Worth noting for this clonotype: The target antigen is unknown.

The CDR3 is made up of 16 amino acids. V gave up 3 bases and J gave up 2 bases, with 13 bases separating them. The germline CDR1 and CDR2 sequences are MNHGY and SVAAGI. Based on clinical symptoms, serum thyroxine and TRAb, thyroid ultrasound and orbital computed tomography, diagnoses were reached. Progressors' blood was drawn at hyperthyroidism diagnosis, before ophthalmopathy symptoms. The TCR was taken from a woman aged 30 to 39 with Graves' hyperthyroidism that later progressed to Graves' ophthalmopathy. Sequencing was carried out using blood. The chain employs TRBV6-9 and TRBJ1-4; the D is unclear. The CDR3 nucleotides are TGTGCCAGCAGTTACGGGGTGCGATCGACTAATGAAAAACTGTTTTTT. This translates into CASSYGVRSTNEKLFF.